These 17 T cell receptor beta chains originate from one sample sequenced in a study of cytomegalovirus exposure and HLA in healthy donors. In the PCR, 60 Vbeta and 13 Jbeta primers were used. Only in-frame clones appear in the TCRdb table, and some are missing; sequencing was by immunoSEQ multiplex PCR. The sample has around 130,000 clones; around 80% are singletons. The sample was PBMCs. The receptors were sampled from a man in his thirties or forties in good health and CMV-seronegative.

The rearrangement uses TRBV2 and TRBJ2-1; 7 bases fit TRBD1. J was trimmed by 7 bases and V by 6 bases; bases with no gene match: 9. Germline V CDR1 and CDR2: SNHLY, FYNNEI. The CDR3 contains 14 residues. The CDR3 DNA reads as TGTGCCAGCAGACTACAGGGGTGGGGGAATGAGCAGTTCTTC. Its translation: CASRLQGWGNEQFF.

V usage is TRBV5-1 and J usage is TRBJ2-7; 11 bases fit TRBD2. Looked up from germline, CDR1 is SGHRS and CDR2 is YFSETQ. The V and J ends lost 4 bases and 5 bases, in that order; junction bases with no gene match: 5. The CDR3 has 14 amino acids. In nucleotides, the CDR3 is TGCGCCAGCAGCAATAGCGGGAGGGGTGACGAGCAGTACTTC. It encodes CASSNSGRGDEQYF. The full variable domain, its missing parts supplied by reference TRBV5-1 and TRBJ2-7, is KAGVTQTPRYLIKTRGQQVTLSCSPISGHRSVSWYQQTPGQGLQFLFEYFSETQRNKGNFPGRFSGRQFSNSRSEMNVSTLELGDSALYLCASSNSGRGDEQYFGPGTRLTVT.

This clone has just one count. V and J are TRBV5-6 and TRBJ1-2; 8 nucleotides line up with TRBD1. The V gene's germline CDR1 is SGHDT and CDR2 YYEEEE. The CDR3 is 13 residues long. With V trimmed by 4 bases and J by 8 bases, 7 bases remained unmatched. CDR3 region: CASSVDRVRGYTF. CDR3 in DNA: TGTGCCAGCAGCGTGGACAGGGTCCGGGGCTACACCTTC.

The V and J genes are TRBV4-2 and TRBJ1-1; 9 positions match TRBD1. V lost 2 bases, J lost 3 bases, and 10 bases stayed unmatched. This CDR3 comprises 17 residues. Looked up from germline, CDR1 is LGHNA and CDR2 is YNFKEQ. This chain's CDR3 is CASSQRTGVRYDTEAFF. CDR3 sequence (DNA): TGTGCCAGCAGCCAACGGACAGGGGTACGGTACGACACTGAAGCTTTCTTT.

This chain links TRBV28 with TRBJ2-1; TRBD1 agrees at 7 bases. Germline assignment: CDR1 MDHEN and CDR2 SYDVKM. V lost 8 bases, J lost 13 bases, and 8 bases stayed unmatched. The CDR3 sequence is 11 residues long. The CDR3: CASSSGQPQFF. The CDR3 nucleotides are TGTGCCAGCTCCTCGGGACAGCCCCAGTTCTTC.

The genes are TRBV5-1 and TRBJ2-7; 7 bases fit TRBD2. The CDR3 runs 15 residues. The germline V gene has CDR1 SGHRS and CDR2 YFSETQ. Germline trimming cut 1 base from V and 4 bases from J; bases unmatched to any gene: 8. The CDR3 nucleotides are TGCGCCAGCAGCTTGCGCGGGAGCAAGGGTTACGAGCAGTACTTC. It encodes CASSLRGSKGYEQYF.

The V gene is TRBV29-1, the J gene TRBJ1-2; D might be TRBD1 (6 bases). Deletions cut 7 bases from V and 2 bases from J, with 11 bases between. The CDR3 is made up of 12 amino acids. Germline V gene lookup returns CDR1 SQVTM and CDR2 ANQGSEA. CDR3 amino acids: CSGGDKNYGYTF. Here the CDR3 DNA reads TGCAGCGGAGGGGACAAGAACTATGGCTACACCTTC.

This chain links TRBV18 with TRBJ1-2, with a possible D match to TRBD1 (5 bases). CDR3 size: 13 residues. Germline V gene data show CDR1 as KGHSH and CDR2 as LQKENI. Trimming pared 2 bases from V and 6 bases from J, leaving 10 bases between. The CDR3 region is CASSPSREDGYTF. CDR3 in DNA: TGTGCCAGCTCACCATCCAGGGAGGATGGCTACACCTTC.

V usage is TRBV11-2 and J usage is TRBJ2-2; TRBD2 agrees at 9 bases. V was pared by 5 bases and J by 5 bases, with 12 bases of the junction left unmatched. CDR1 SGHAT and CDR2 FQNNGV come from the germline V gene. CDR3 size: 17 residues. CDR3 region: CASSPRRGGNSTGELFF. In nucleotides, the CDR3 is TGTGCCAGCAGCCCGAGGCGGGGGGGCAATAGTACCGGGGAGCTGTTTTTT.

This clone occurred a few times. The chain combines TRBV7-9 with TRBJ2-2; the match to TRBD1 covers 9 bases. Germline CDR1 and CDR2: SEHNR and FQNEAQ (reference sequence). The CDR3 totals 17 residues. Unmatched junction bases numbered 6, after V lost 0 bases and J lost 4 bases. The CDR3 reads CASSLARATGGTGELFF. In nucleotides, the CDR3 is TGTGCCAGCAGCTTAGCACGGGCGACAGGGGGCACCGGGGAGCTGTTTTTT.

The chain employs TRBV4-3 and TRBJ2-1; no clear D. From germline, CDR1 is LGHNA and CDR2 YSLEER. CDR3 length equals 17 residues. V was pared by 0 bases and J by 1 base, with 13 bases between. The CDR3 nucleotides are TGCGCCAGCAGCCAAGACGACAACCTGGCATCCTACAATGAGCAGTTCTTC. It encodes CASSQDDNLASYNEQFF.

The V and J genes are TRBV7-9 and TRBJ2-7; 8 bases are shared with TRBD2. The length of the CDR3 is 17 residues. The V gene's germline CDR1 is SEHNR and CDR2 FQNEAQ (reference sequence). The J segment lost 5 bases and the V segment lost 5 bases, leaving 17 bases of the junction unmatched. In DNA form, the CDR3 reads TGTGCCAGCAGCCACCCTCTCGACGGGGGGGCTTCCCACGAGCAGTACTTC. Its translation is CASSHPLDGGASHEQYF.

Notes on this clone: One end of the junction varies from germline; a read error may be responsible. The rearrangement joins TRBV7-9 to TRBJ1-5; 8 bases match TRBD1. Germline CDR1 is SEHNR and CDR2 is FQNEAQ (reference sequence). This CDR3 has 16 amino acids. For the CDR3, the DNA is TGTACCAGCAGCCTAGAAACCGGGACAGGTAATCAGCCCCAGCATTTT. Translated: CTSSLETGTGNQPQHF. Based on the CDR3 plus reference TRBV7-9 and TRBJ1-5, the full variable domain is DTGVSQNPRHKITKRGQNVTFRCDPISEHNRLYWYRQTLGQGPEFLTYFQNEAQLEKSRLLSDRFSAERPKGSFSTLEIQRTEQGDSAMYLCTSSLETGTGNQPQHFGDGTRLSIL.

V is TRBV7-2 and J is TRBJ1-1, with D tentatively TRBD1 (6 bases). Germline V gene sequence: CDR1 SGHTA, CDR2 FQGNSA. V lost 4 bases and J 8 bases, leaving 11 bases between the germline ends. The CDR3 spans 12 residues. CDR3 bases: TGTGCCAGCAGCTCCATACAGGGCGAAGCTTTCTTT. Translation: CASSSIQGEAFF.

This clone was observed a handful of times. As DNA, the CDR3 is TGCAGCGTTGAGGGACCGGGACTAGCGGGGGCCTACAATGAGCAGTTCTTC. Its translation: CSVEGPGLAGAYNEQFF. The gene calls are TRBV29-1 and TRBJ2-1; 14 nucleotides match TRBD2. The CDR3 has 17 amino acids. Germline lookup yields CDR1 SQVTM and CDR2 ANQGSEA. With 3 bases clipped from V and 2 bases from J, the junction kept 6 bases outside the gene matches.

The chain is built from TRBV9 and TRBJ1-2; TRBD1 aligns across 11 bases. Germline assignment: CDR1 SGDLS and CDR2 YYNGEE. After removal of 2 bases from V and 8 bases from J, the junction contained 17 bases not matched to a gene. The CDR3 loop spans 18 amino acids. The CDR3, as DNA: TGTGCCAGCAGCGTCCGATCCTGGGGGACAGGGGGTTCGACGGGCTACACCTTC. It specifies CASSVRSWGTGGSTGYTF.

V usage is TRBV13 and J usage is TRBJ2-7; perhaps TRBD1 as D (6 bases). Germline V gene data show CDR1 as PRHDT and CDR2 as FYEKMQ (reference sequence). Trimming removed 5 bases from V and 1 base from J, with 9 bases in between. This CDR3 comprises 13 residues. The chain's CDR3 is CASSHRESYEQYF. CDR3 coding DNA: TGTGCCAGCAGCCACAGGGAATCCTACGAGCAGTACTTC.